Following are 28 T cell receptor beta chains from one sample sequenced in a study of T cells in Graves' hyperthyroidism and ophthalmopathy. TCR beta CDR3 regions were amplified from RNA transcripts. When the TCR CDR3 underwent first-round RT-PCR, the HTBI primer set was used. TCRdb processed the multiplex PCR reads anew with MiXCR; each CDR3 protein has one entry. The sample records hundreds of thousands of distinct CDR3 sequences, 11% to 15% being singletons. The sample consisted of blood. The source is a woman aged 18-29 years with Graves' hyperthyroidism.

This clonotype was detected many times. The chain recombines TRBV4-2 with TRBJ1-1; 8 bases are shared with TRBD1. The CDR3 runs to 14 residues. J lost 6 bases, V lost 2 bases, and 5 bases had no gene match. CDR1 is LGHNA and CDR2 is YNFKEQ in the germline V gene. CDR3 sequence: CASSQYRGTAEAFF. The CDR3 bases are TGTGCCAGCAGCCAATACAGGGGGACGGCTGAAGCTTTCTTT.

This chain joins TRBV6-1 and TRBJ1-5; maybe TRBD1 (6 bases). CDR1 is MNHNS, CDR2 SASEGT, per germline. V was pared by 6 bases and J by 3 bases, with 12 bases between. The CDR3 covers 14 residues. As DNA, the CDR3 is TGTGCCAGCAGGAACACAGGGATCAATCAGCCCCAGCATTTT. This gives the protein CASRNTGINQPQHF.

The chain recombines TRBV9 with TRBJ2-3; possibly TRBD2 for D (5 bases). CDR3 length: 13 residues. The ends were cut back, 3 bases at V and 1 base at J, with 6 bases in the middle. Germline lookup yields CDR1 SGDLS and CDR2 YYNGEE. Here the CDR3 reads CASSALGTDTQYF. The CDR3 coding sequence is TGTGCCAGCAGCGCACTAGGCACAGATACGCAGTATTTT.

This clonotype appeared many times. V gene TRBV28 combines with J gene TRBJ2-1; TRBD2 aligns across 8 bases. CDR3 length: 14 amino acids. Germline V gene data show CDR1 as MDHEN and CDR2 as SYDVKM. The V segment lost 8 bases and the J segment 8 bases; nucleotides outside the gene matches: 11. In nucleotides, the CDR3 is TGTGCCAGCCTTCCGGGGGGGGGTTTACATGAGCAGTTCTTC. Protein: CASLPGGGLHEQFF.

In its sample, this clonotype was seen many times. The chain recombines TRBV7-2 with TRBJ1-2; maybe TRBD1 (5 bases). The CDR3 has 13 amino acids. Trimming took off 6 bases at V and 10 bases at J, with 18 bases between the two ends. CDR1 and CDR2 from the germline V gene are SGHTA and FQGNSA. CDR3 bases: TGTGCCAGCAGACCCGACAGTTCCGTCGCCTACACCTTC. It encodes CASRPDSSVAYTF.

CDR3 protein: CSASEFPSSYNEQFF. The CDR3 region has the DNA TGCAGTGCTAGTGAGTTTCCTAGCTCCTACAATGAGCAGTTCTTC. The chain recombines TRBV20-1 with TRBJ2-1; no definite D call. This CDR3 region has 15 residues. The germline gives CDR1 DFQATT, CDR2 SNEGSKA (reference sequence). V was shortened by 3 bases and J by 0 bases, with 12 bases between the two germline ends.

This chain uses TRBV19 with TRBJ1-1, with 7 bases lining up with TRBD1. CDR1 and CDR2 (germline): LNHDA, SQIVND (reference sequence). Unmatched junction bases numbered 5, after V lost 3 bases and J lost 1 base. The CDR3 runs 15 residues. CDR3 region: CASSIVAGGNTEAFF. The CDR3 DNA follows: TGTGCCAGTAGTATTGTAGCAGGGGGGAACACTGAAGCTTTCTTT.

This chain joins TRBV27 and TRBJ2-5; 13 bases agree with TRBD2. The CDR3 contains 12 residues. CDR1 is MNHEY, CDR2 SMNVEV, per germline (reference sequence). The ends lost 7 bases at V and 12 bases at J; junction bases unmatched: 5. The CDR3 loop is CASKGLAGVEYF. In DNA form, the CDR3 reads TGTGCCAGCAAAGGACTAGCGGGAGTCGAGTACTTC.

In this sample, this clonotype turned up a few times. The chain has TRBV15 and TRBJ1-1; D possibly corresponds to TRBD1 (6 bases). Germline CDR1 reads LNHNV; CDR2 reads YYDKDF (reference sequence). The CDR3 runs 18 residues. Deletions cut 0 bases from V and 5 bases from J, with 22 bases between. In nucleotides, the CDR3 is TGTGCCACCAGCAGAGATCGGGGGACAAGCCACCCCGCGACTGAAGCTTTCTTT. It encodes CATSRDRGTSHPATEAFF.

This clonotype was seen more than once but under ten times. The J gene is TRBJ2-7, the V gene TRBV6-5, with 9 positions matching TRBD2. There are 17 residues in the CDR3. V gave up 6 bases and J gave up 7 bases; unmatched junction bases: 19. Germline V gives CDR1 MNHEY, CDR2 SVGAGI. CDR3 DNA: TGTGCCAGCAGGGACTCCAGCGGAGCTAGCGGGACGAGGGAGCAGTACTTC. Its translation is CASRDSSGASGTREQYF.

The chain uses TRBV20-1 and TRBJ1-5, with D unresolved. The length of the CDR3 is 15 residues. CDR1 and CDR2 (germline): DFQATT, SNEGSKA (reference sequence). Trimming left V 3 bases short and J 0 bases short, with 12 bases between. The CDR3 DNA is TGCAGTGCTAGGAGGGTTTTCCCTAGCAATCAGCCCCAGCATTTT. This translates into CSARRVFPSNQPQHF.

The V call is TRBV29-1, the J call TRBJ2-7, with D possibly TRBD1 on 5 matching bases. Germline CDR1 SQVTM, CDR2 ANQGSEA. Trimming removed 4 bases at V and 6 bases at J, with 16 bases between. This CDR3 has 13 amino acids. The CDR3 nucleotides read TGCAGCGTTGGGCAGGGAACAGTGGGCGAGCAGTACTTC. It translates to CSVGQGTVGEQYF.

The chain carries TRBV6-1 and TRBJ1-1, with a tentative D call TRBD1 (6 bases). The CDR3 contains 13 residues. The V end was cut by 6 bases, the J end by 8 bases, with 16 bases between. Germline CDR1 and CDR2: MNHNS and SASEGT. CDR3 in amino acids: CASSGGHPTEAFF. DNA for the CDR3: TGTGCCAGCAGCGGGGGACACCCCACCGAAGCTTTCTTT.

This rearrangement joins TRBV6-1 to TRBJ1-2; tentative D call: TRBD1 (5 bases). Looked up from germline, CDR1 is MNHNS and CDR2 is SASEGT. The V end lost 8 bases, the J end lost 6 bases, and 10 bases lay between the germline ends. There are 11 residues in the CDR3. In nucleotides, the CDR3 is TGTGCCAGCCGCTGGGACGATGGCTACACCTTC. This translates into CASRWDDGYTF.

This clonotype has only a few counts. V and J are TRBV5-8 and TRBJ2-3; possible D gene TRBD1, 8 bases. CDR3 length: 17 amino acids. The V gene's germline CDR1 is SGHTS and CDR2 YDEGEE. V was pared by 4 bases and J by 2 bases, with 20 bases between. CDR3 bases: TGTGCCAGCAGCCTAACCGGGGGGACAGGACACACAGATACGCAGTATTTT. Residues: CASSLTGGTGHTDTQYF.

This clonotype has a count of ten or more. The CDR3 loop is CASSYSTSSAGWETQYF. CDR3 nucleotides: TGTGCCAGCAGTTACTCGACTAGTTCGGCGGGGTGGGAGACCCAGTACTTC. V usage is TRBV6-6 and J usage is TRBJ2-5; TRBD2 is a possible D gene (6 bases). This CDR3 has 17 residues. From germline, CDR1 is MNHNY and CDR2 SVGAGI (reference sequence). V gave up 0 bases and J gave up 5 bases, with 19 bases separating them.

This clonotype occurred a few times. This rearrangement joins TRBV5-8 to TRBJ1-5; unclear D gene. From germline, CDR1 is SGHTS and CDR2 YDEGEE. The V gene lost 0 bases and the J gene lost 1 base, with 14 bases spanning the gap. The CDR3 covers 17 residues. The CDR3 here is CASSLANWKRSNQPQHF. As DNA, the CDR3 is TGTGCCAGCAGCTTGGCCAATTGGAAAAGGAGCAATCAGCCCCAGCATTTT.

The genes are TRBV5-1 and TRBJ2-1; no clear D gene. Germline values: CDR1 SGHRS, CDR2 YFSETQ. CDR3 length: 12 residues. Deletions cut 5 bases from V and 8 bases from J, with 11 bases between. The CDR3 region has the DNA TGCGCCAGCAGTCTTGGCTCCCATGAGCAGTTCTTC. It yields the protein CASSLGSHEQFF. The variable domain in full, with the rest retrieved from reference TRBV5-1 and TRBJ2-1, is KAGVTQTPRYLIKTRGQQVTLSCSPISGHRSVSWYQQTPGQGLQFLFEYFSETQRNKGNFPGRFSGRQFSNSRSEMNVSTLELGDSALYLCASSLGSHEQFFGPGTRLTVL.

The chain joins TRBV6-1 to TRBJ2-7, with D perhaps matching TRBD1 (5 bases). This CDR3 has 13 residues. CDR1 is MNHNS and CDR2 is SASEGT in the germline V gene. Trimming shortened V by 6 bases and J by 3 bases, and 12 bases separated the two germline ends. CDR3 region: CASRTASRYEQYF. The CDR3 coding sequence is TGTGCCAGCAGGACAGCCTCCCGCTACGAGCAGTACTTC.

This clonotype appeared a few times. The chain employs TRBV11-2 and TRBJ1-3; 9 nucleotides align to TRBD1. This CDR3 contains 16 residues. The germline gives CDR1 SGHAT, CDR2 FQNNGV. V lost 6 bases to trimming and J lost 2 bases; unmatched junction nucleotides: 8. The CDR3 here is CASSPTGGRTGNTIYF. CDR3 nucleotides: TGTGCCAGCAGTCCTACAGGGGGCCGAACTGGAAACACCATATATTTT.

Points on this clonotype: A read error may explain this, as a much larger clone is one base away. The rearrangement links TRBV9 to TRBJ2-5; D call uncertain. The germline V gene has CDR1 SGDLS and CDR2 YYNGEE. The CDR3 sequence is 14 residues long. Trimming cost V 2 bases and J 1 base, with 9 bases left between them. CDR3 nucleotide sequence: TGTGCCAGCAGCGTCACCCACGCCCAAGAGACCCAGTACTTC. It translates to CASSVTHAQETQYF.

This clonotype was found once. CDR3 nucleotide sequence: TGCAGTGCAACGGGACTAGCGGGAGTCCCAGAGACCCAGTACTTC. This translates into CSATGLAGVPETQYF. This chain joins TRBV20-1 and TRBJ2-5; 14 nucleotides match TRBD2. Looked up from germline, CDR1 is DFQATT and CDR2 is SNEGSKA (reference sequence). The CDR3 runs 15 residues. Trimming at V came to 6 bases and at J to 4 bases, leaving 7 bases not matched to a gene.

This clonotype was observed many times. V is TRBV7-9 and J is TRBJ2-5; D may be TRBD1 (5 bases). The CDR3 has 16 residues. V lost 5 bases to trimming and J lost 2 bases, with 18 bases between them. Germline assignment: CDR1 SEHNR and CDR2 FQNEAQ (reference sequence). CDR3 sequence (DNA): TGTGCCAGCAGCGCCGTAAGGGGCGAACCTCAAGAGACCCAGTACTTC. Translated: CASSAVRGEPQETQYF. Variable domain in full (rest from reference TRBV7-9 and TRBJ2-5): DTGVSQNPRHKITKRGQNVTFRCDPISEHNRLYWYRQTLGQGPEFLTYFQNEAQLEKSRLLSDRFSAERPKGSFSTLEIQRTEQGDSAMYLCASSAVRGEPQETQYFGPGTRLLVL.

This clonotype was seen only a few times. The chain has TRBV6-1 and TRBJ2-7, with D possibly matching TRBD2 (6 bases). The CDR3 is 13 residues long. The germline CDR1 and CDR2 sequences are MNHNS and SASEGT. Trimming shortened V by 6 bases and J by 2 bases, and 11 bases separated the two germline ends. DNA for the CDR3: TGTGCCAGCAGACCGACTAGGGCCTACGAGCAGTACTTC. This gives the protein CASRPTRAYEQYF.

In this sample, this clonotype turned up many times. The V call is TRBV20-1, the J call TRBJ2-3; 9 nucleotides align to TRBD1. J lost 5 bases, V lost 1 base, and 4 bases had no gene match. The CDR3 is 14 amino acids. Germline CDR1 DFQATT, CDR2 SNEGSKA (reference sequence). The CDR3 region has the DNA TGCAGTGCTAGAGCCGGGACAGGGATAGATACGCAGTATTTT. It is translated as CSARAGTGIDTQYF.

In this sample, this clonotype turned up a few times. The V call is TRBV27, the J call TRBJ2-6, with D tentatively TRBD1 or TRBD2 (5 bases each). V lost 4 bases and J lost 0, with 16 bases in between. In germline, CDR1 is MNHEY, CDR2 SMNVEV (reference sequence). The CDR3 spans 18 residues. The CDR3 DNA is TGTGCCAGCAGTTCCCCAGGGCGGGCTAGCTCTGGGGCCAACGTCCTGACTTTC. Encoded protein: CASSSPGRASSGANVLTF.

This clonotype was seen more than once but under ten times. The rearrangement uses TRBV2 and TRBJ2-1, with unresolved D. Germline CDR1 is SNHLY and CDR2 is FYNNEI. V lost 11 bases and J lost 0, with 14 bases in between. The CDR3 length is 14 residues. The CDR3 here is CAGDPGSSYNEQFF. In DNA, the CDR3 is TGTGCCGGGGATCCAGGAAGCTCCTACAATGAGCAGTTCTTC.

This clonotype was seen more than once but under ten times. The rearrangement joins TRBV6-1 to TRBJ2-6; D unclear. This CDR3 spans 13 amino acids. Trimming pared 8 bases from V and 3 bases from J, leaving 8 bases between. Germline-derived CDR1 and CDR2 are MNHNS and SASEGT. CDR3 residues: CASLQGGANVLTF. The CDR3 region has the DNA TGTGCCAGCCTCCAAGGTGGGGCCAACGTCCTGACTTTC.